This TCR beta chain was recovered during a study of cytomegalovirus exposure and HLA in healthy donors. Overall study findings and caveats: The investigators catalogued 164 TCR beta chains as cytomegalovirus-associated. Common viral pathogens were later found to be apparently linked to several of the most significant clusters. Some V segments, TRBV6-2 and TRBV6-3 among them, were indistinguishable and were therefore excluded.

Per the germline V gene, CDR1 is SGHNT and CDR2 is YYREEE (reference sequence). V lost 1 base, J lost 3 bases, and 13 bases lay in between. This CDR3 comprises 15 residues. PCR primers comprised 60 Vbeta and 13 Jbeta primers. Assay used: immunoSEQ multiplex PCR; TCRdb lists only in-frame clones, some missing. The data show over 100,000 clones, over 65% seen once. Concerning this clone itself: Its target is unknown.

The chain carries TRBV5-4 and TRBJ1-2; no clear D. Sequenced sample: PBMCs. The source is a man aged 40-50 years in good health and CMV-seronegative. CDR3 sequence (DNA): TGTGCCAGCAGCTTGTCTGAGGGCCGATACTATGGCTACACCTTC. Its protein is CASSLSEGRYYGYTF. The entire variable domain, with the rest obtained from reference TRBV5-4 and TRBJ1-2, is as follows: ETGVTQSPTHLIKTRGQQVTLRCSSQSGHNTVSWYQQALGQGPQFIFQYYREEENGRGNFPPRFSGLQFPNYSSELNVNALELDDSALYLCASSLSEGRYYGYTFGSGTRLTVV.